This is a list of T cell receptor beta chains from one sample in a study of Ad26.COV2.S vaccination and SARS-CoV-2 variants. The assay was immunoSEQ multiplex PCR, and TCRdb's table has in-frame clones only and misses some. Of more than 350,000 clones listed, approximately 92% are singletons. Sequencing was performed on peripheral blood, taken in a trial of Ad26.COV2.S vaccine versus placebo. All receptors derive from a person aged 18-65 years who received the Ad26.COV2.S COVID-19 vaccine or a placebo. The CDR3 runs from the conserved cysteine through the conserved F or W. A D gene is named only where the DNA matches it firmly. Size is omitted from some rows. Given values are once, few, many or a class for expanded clones.

cdr3_length	d_call	j_call	clone_size	v_call	cdr3_aa	cdr3_nt
13	-	TRBJ2-5	-	TRBV2	CASRATGVETQYF	TGTGCCAGCAGAGCGACAGGTGTTGAGACCCAGTACTTC
15	TRBD2	TRBJ2-1	-	TRBV27	CASSLTSGTPREQFF	TGTGCCAGCAGTTTAACTAGCGGGACCCCTAGGGAGCAGTTCTTC
19	TRBD2	TRBJ2-7	-	TRBV30	CAWSVVGTSGRRGGNEQYF	TGTGCCTGGAGTGTGGTGGGGACTAGCGGGAGACGGGGAGGTAACGAGCAGTACTTC
14	-	TRBJ1-4	-	TRBV6-5	CASSYGGVGEKLFF	TGTGCCAGCAGTTACGGGGGGGTAGGAGAAAAACTGTTTTTT
15	TRBD2	TRBJ2-7	once	TRBV27	CASSSLTSANYEQYF	TGTGCCAGCAGTTCCCTGACTAGCGCGAACTACGAGCAGTACTTC
16	-	TRBJ1-4	-	TRBV18	CASSLQDVAANEKLFF	TGTGCCAGCTCATTACAGGACGTGGCGGCTAATGAAAAACTGTTTTTT
17	TRBD2	TRBJ2-3	-	TRBV2	CASRKGLAGVGTDTQYF	TGTGCCAGCAGAAAAGGACTAGCGGGAGTTGGCACAGATACGCAGTATTTT
13	-	TRBJ1-2	-	TRBV4-3	CASSQGYSYGYTF	TGCGCCAGCAGCCAAGGCTACTCCTATGGCTACACCTTC
13	TRBD1	TRBJ2-7	-	TRBV5-5	CASSQQGSREQYF	TGTGCCAGCAGCCAACAGGGGAGCCGCGAGCAGTACTTC
15	TRBD1	TRBJ1-5	-	TRBV28	CASSARQGGNQPQHF	TGTGCCAGCAGTGCCCGACAGGGAGGGAATCAGCCCCAGCATTTT
13	-	TRBJ1-1	-	TRBV6-5	CASSYGSGTEAFF	TGTGCCAGCAGTTATGGTTCGGGCACTGAAGCTTTCTTT
11	-	TRBJ1-1	-	TRBV6-5	CASRIATEAFF	TGTGCCAGCAGGATTGCCACTGAAGCTTTCTTT
13	-	TRBJ2-1	-	TRBV5-1	CASSPASVDEQFF	TGCGCCAGCAGCCCAGCTAGCGTGGATGAGCAGTTCTTC
16	TRBD1	TRBJ1-6	-	TRBV19	CASSLFVDRVDSPLHF	TGTGCCAGTAGTCTCTTCGTGGACAGGGTTGATTCACCCCTCCACTTT
12	-	TRBJ2-5	-	TRBV6-2/TRBV6-3	CASSLNLETQYF	TGTGCCAGCAGTTTAAACTTAGAGACCCAGTACTTC
13	-	TRBJ2-1	-	TRBV6-5	CASTSGQRDEQFF	TGTGCCAGCACCTCGGGCCAACGCGATGAGCAGTTCTTC
16	TRBD1	TRBJ1-3	few	TRBV10-3	CAISEGTGGTGNTIYF	TGTGCCATCAGCGAGGGTACAGGGGGCACTGGAAACACCATATATTTT
15	-	TRBJ2-1	-	TRBV10-3	CAIGEGPLIKNEQFF	TGTGCCATCGGCGAGGGCCCCCTCATAAAAAATGAGCAGTTCTTC
13	TRBD1	TRBJ1-1	few	TRBV7-3	CASSSTGYTEAFF	TGTGCCAGCAGCTCGACAGGGTACACTGAAGCTTTCTTT
15	TRBD1	TRBJ2-1	once	TRBV5-1	CASSWGQGVYNEQFF	TGCGCCAGCAGCTGGGGACAGGGGGTGTACAATGAGCAGTTCTTC
12	TRBD1	TRBJ1-1	once	TRBV23-1	CASLHDRGEAFF	TGCGCCAGCCTCCACGACAGGGGTGAAGCTTTCTTT
14	-	TRBJ2-2	-	TRBV28	CASSLGLNTGELFF	TGTGCCAGCAGTTTAGGGCTAAACACCGGGGAGCTGTTTTTT
15	-	TRBJ2-5	-	TRBV30	CAWSVQGQGAETQYF	TGTGCCTGGAGTGTACAGGGCCAGGGTGCTGAGACCCAGTACTTC
12	-	TRBJ2-3	-	TRBV7-9	CASSEGKDTQYF	TGTGCCAGCAGCGAAGGGAAGGATACGCAGTATTTT
14	-	TRBJ2-1	-	TRBV7-9	CASSYGTAGNEQFF	TGTGCCAGCAGCTACGGGACGGCGGGGAATGAGCAGTTCTTC
19	TRBD2	TRBJ2-7	-	TRBV9	CASSVEAESLAESSYEQYF	TGTGCCAGCAGCGTAGAGGCGGAATCTCTAGCGGAGAGCTCCTACGAGCAGTACTTC
16	-	TRBJ2-3	-	TRBV9	CASSGRDQGSTDTQYF	TGTGCCAGCAGCGGCCGGGACCAAGGAAGCACAGATACGCAGTATTTT
16	-	TRBJ1-2	-	TRBV12-5	CASGSSQGYQHYGYTF	TGTGCTAGTGGTTCGTCCCAGGGATACCAGCACTATGGCTACACCTTC
11	-	TRBJ2-2	once	TRBV12-3/TRBV12-4	CASSSPGELFF	TGTGCCAGCAGTAGTCCCGGGGAGCTGTTTTTT
14	TRBD1	TRBJ2-5	once	TRBV19	CASSKQGAGETQYF	TGTGCCAGTAGTAAGCAGGGGGCGGGGGAGACCCAGTACTTC
15	-	TRBJ1-6	-	TRBV27	CASTKGLPTGSPLHF	TGTGCCAGCACCAAGGGACTTCCGACTGGTTCACCCCTCCACTTT
12	-	TRBJ1-2	-	TRBV19	CASSPRGEILLF	TGTGCCAGTAGTCCTCGGGGGGAGATCCTACTATTC
17	TRBD1	TRBJ1-1	-	TRBV7-9	CASSLLQTGLANTEAFF	TGTGCCAGCAGCTTACTTCAGACAGGGCTAGCGAACACTGAAGCTTTCTTT
11	-	TRBJ2-7	-	TRBV24-1	CATIQGYEQYF	TGTGCCACCATTCAGGGGTACGAGCAGTACTTC
14	TRBD1	TRBJ1-5	-	TRBV2	CASRGTGVSQPQHF	TGTGCCAGCCGAGGGACAGGGGTTAGCCAGCCCCAGCATTTT
16	TRBD2	TRBJ2-7	-	TRBV7-2	CASSLGFGTSRHEQYF	TGTGCCAGCAGCCTAGGTTTTGGGACTAGCAGACACGAGCAGTACTTC
17	TRBD2	TRBJ2-1	-	TRBV9	CASSPRTSGPSYNEQFF	TGTGCCAGCAGCCCCCGCACTAGCGGGCCCTCCTACAATGAGCAGTTCTTC
16	-	TRBJ1-5	once	TRBV4-1	CASSQVSGRTNQPQHF	TGCGCCAGCAGCCAAGTTTCGGGTCGTACCAATCAGCCCCAGCATTTT
16	-	TRBJ1-5	-	TRBV30	CAWSVRGGRRNQPQHF	TGTGCCTGGAGTGTAAGGGGGGGCCGGAGGAATCAGCCCCAGCATTTT
16	TRBD1	TRBJ2-5	-	TRBV7-9	CASSLAYRGWRETQYF	TGTGCCAGCAGCTTAGCGTACAGGGGATGGCGAGAGACCCAGTACTTC
14	-	TRBJ2-3	-	TRBV18	CASSPRAFTDTQYF	TGTGCCAGCTCACCACGGGCTTTCACAGATACGCAGTATTTT
17	-	TRBJ2-6	-	TRBV4-3	CASSQETGSSGANVLTF	TGCGCCAGCAGCCAAGAGACAGGCAGCTCTGGGGCCAACGTCCTGACTTTC
12	-	TRBJ2-3	-	TRBV7-6	CASSGLLGTQYF	TGTGCCAGCAGCGGACTCCTCGGTACGCAGTATTTT
16	-	TRBJ2-2	-	TRBV9	CASSPALAGNTGELFF	TGTGCCAGCAGCCCGGCTCTAGCCGGAAACACCGGGGAGCTGTTTTTT
13	-	TRBJ2-7	few	TRBV27	CASSPHQSYEQYF	TGTGCCAGCAGTCCCCATCAGTCCTACGAGCAGTACTTC
15	TRBD2	TRBJ2-1	-	TRBV10-1	CASSEGASGINEQFF	TGCGCCAGCAGTGAAGGAGCTAGCGGGATCAATGAGCAGTTCTTC
16	TRBD2	TRBJ2-2	-	TRBV7-8	CASSLSAGANTGELFF	TGTGCCAGCAGCTTATCCGCGGGGGCGAACACCGGGGAGCTGTTTTTT
13	-	TRBJ2-7	-	TRBV24-1	CATSGTESYEQYF	TGTGCCACCAGTGGGACAGAGAGCTACGAGCAGTACTTC
14	-	TRBJ1-5	-	TRBV27	CASLEFYSNQPQHF	TGTGCCAGCCTAGAGTTCTATAGCAATCAGCCCCAGCATTTT
16	TRBD1	TRBJ2-7	-	TRBV7-6	CASSPSLGTGSYEQYF	TGTGCCAGCAGCCCAAGTCTAGGGACAGGGTCCTACGAGCAGTACTTC
18	-	TRBJ1-1	-	TRBV5-4	CASSLVVQGRKRSAEAFF	TGTGCCAGCAGCTTGGTGGTCCAGGGGAGGAAGCGAAGCGCTGAAGCTTTCTTT
15	TRBD1	TRBJ1-2	-	TRBV5-4	CASRSDRATNYGYTF	TGTGCCAGCAGATCCGACAGGGCGACTAACTATGGCTACACCTTC
12	-	TRBJ1-5	-	TRBV30	CAWSALDQPQHF	TGTGCCTGGAGTGCCTTGGATCAGCCCCAGCATTTT
15	TRBD2	TRBJ2-1	-	TRBV5-1	CASTLTLAGSNEQFF	TGCGCCAGCACCCTCACGCTAGCGGGTTCCAATGAGCAGTTCTTC
16	-	TRBJ1-2	-	TRBV6-4	CASSATGTGTVWGYTF	TGTGCCAGCAGTGCAACGGGAACAGGGACCGTTTGGGGCTACACCTTC
15	-	TRBJ2-7	-	TRBV18	CASSPPRGFTYEQYF	TGTGCCAGCTCACCACCGAGGGGGTTCACCTACGAGCAGTACTTC
12	-	TRBJ2-1	-	TRBV4-1	CASSVAYNEQFF	TGCGCCAGCAGTGTCGCCTACAATGAGCAGTTCTTC
15	-	TRBJ1-3	-	TRBV4-1	CASSQGYSGWNTIYF	TGCGCCAGCAGCCAAGGGTACAGTGGATGGAACACCATATATTTT